What follows are 25 T cell receptor beta chains derived from one specimen sequenced in a study of human T cells and chemical hapten exposure. Unfractionated whole blood was the source of the extracted total RNA. From the 5' RACE reads, TCRdb called clonotypes with MiXCR, one entry per CDR3 protein. The data show about 140,000 distinct CDR3 sequences, roughly 4% seen once. These receptors all stem from a female donor in good health.

This clonotype was counted ten times or more. The chain couples TRBV6-1 to TRBJ1-2; a possible D gene is TRBD1 (6 bases). The CDR3 extends over 15 amino acids. The germline V and J ends were trimmed by 7 bases and 1 base, with 16 bases remaining between them. CDR1 is MNHNS and CDR2 is SASEGT in the germline V gene. CDR3 in DNA: TGTGCCAGCATGACATGGACAGATATTAACTATGGCTACACCTTC. It codes for CASMTWTDINYGYTF.

In its sample, this clonotype was seen many times. The chain is built from TRBV7-3 and TRBJ1-3, with D possibly being TRBD1 (5 bases). The germline gives CDR1 SGHTA, CDR2 FQGTGA. The CDR3 covers 17 residues. V lost 2 bases, J lost 4 bases, and 18 bases lay in between. CDR3 in DNA: TGTGCCAGCAGCTTATCACAGGAGGGGAGGAAAGGAAACACCATATATTTT. Its protein is CASSLSQEGRKGNTIYF.

This clonotype was picked up many times. The chain recombines TRBV12-3 or TRBV12-4 with TRBJ1-5; 7 nucleotides match TRBD1. V lost 8 bases, J lost 3 bases, and 16 bases stayed unmatched. The CDR3 runs 17 residues. CDR3 amino acids: CASQFRAGGVTNQPQHF. The CDR3 coding sequence is TGTGCCAGCCAGTTTCGGGCAGGGGGAGTGACCAATCAGCCCCAGCATTTT.

The rearrangement links TRBV7-9 to TRBJ2-3, with TRBD2 matching over 9 bases. Germline values: CDR1 SEHNR, CDR2 FQNEAQ (reference sequence). After removal of 4 bases from V and 4 bases from J, the junction contained 15 bases not matched to a gene. The CDR3 is made up of 18 amino acids. The CDR3 protein is CASSYLVVAGENSDTQYF. The DNA for the CDR3 is TGTGCCAGCAGCTACCTCGTGGTAGCGGGGGAGAACTCAGATACGCAGTATTTT.

This rearrangement joins TRBV14 to TRBJ2-6; 7 bases line up with TRBD1. V dropped 1 base and J dropped 0; count of bases not matched to a gene: 12. This CDR3 is 20 amino acids long. From germline, CDR1 is SGHDN and CDR2 FVKESK. CDR3 nucleotide sequence: TGTGCCAGCAGCCAAGTTTACAAACAGGGGCTGTACTCTGGGGCCAACGTCCTGACTTTC. Translating it yields CASSQVYKQGLYSGANVLTF.

This clonotype was seen repeatedly, ten times or more. The rearrangement links TRBV29-1 to TRBJ2-1; weak D call: TRBD2 (5 bases). Germline lookup yields CDR1 SQVTM and CDR2 ANQGSEA. The CDR3 consists of 16 residues. V was shortened by 1 base and J by 0 bases, with 13 bases between the two germline ends. This chain's CDR3 is CSVEVGRGSSYNEQFF. The DNA of the CDR3 is TGCAGCGTTGAAGTAGGCAGAGGGAGCTCCTACAATGAGCAGTTCTTC.

This clonotype appeared many times. The CDR3 spells CASSQDWQGIVPYGYTF. The CDR3, as DNA: TGCGCCAGCAGCCAAGATTGGCAGGGAATTGTTCCCTATGGCTACACCTTC. V and J are TRBV4-3 and TRBJ1-2, with D tentatively TRBD1 (5 bases). The germline V gene has CDR1 LGHNA and CDR2 YSLEER. Trimming cost V 0 bases and J 4 bases, with 18 bases left between them. This CDR3 contains 17 residues.

This clonotype was counted many times. The chain is built from TRBV7-2 and TRBJ2-1, with 16 bases matching TRBD2. The CDR3 extends over 17 amino acids. From germline, CDR1 is SGHTA and CDR2 FQGNSA. J lost 4 bases, V lost 5 bases, and 5 bases had no gene match. This CDR3 reads CASSPGLAGGYYNEQFF. CDR3 sequence (DNA): TGTGCCAGCAGCCCGGGACTAGCGGGGGGGTATTACAATGAGCAGTTCTTC.

This clonotype occurred a few times. This chain uses TRBV27 with TRBJ1-2, with D unclear. The germline V and J ends were trimmed by 5 bases and 6 bases, with 10 bases remaining between them. Germline V gene data show CDR1 as MNHEY and CDR2 as SMNVEV (reference sequence). The CDR3 spans 12 residues. CDR3 residues: CASSGGSDGYTF. CDR3 bases: TGTGCCAGCAGTGGAGGTTCTGATGGCTACACCTTC.

This clonotype occurred many times. CDR3 coding DNA: TGTGCCAGCAGCTTAGTGGCGGGGACTACCTACGAGCAGTACTTC. Translated, it gives CASSLVAGTTYEQYF. This chain links TRBV7-2 with TRBJ2-7; 7 bases are shared with TRBD2. Germline V gives CDR1 SGHTA, CDR2 FQGNSA. V lost 1 base and J lost 2; bases outside the gene matches: 5. The CDR3 consists of 15 residues.

This clonotype was detected many times. This chain links TRBV15 with TRBJ2-3; no firm D call. Trimming cost V 1 base and J 3 bases, with 8 bases left between them. This CDR3 is 14 amino acids long. Germline V gene data show CDR1 as LNHNV and CDR2 as YYDKDF (reference sequence). CDR3 nucleotide sequence: TGTGCCACCAGCAGAGGGGAAAGTACAGATACGCAGTATTTT. This codes for CATSRGESTDTQYF. Looking up the rest from reference TRBV15 and TRBJ2-3 gives the full variable domain: DAMVIQNPRYQVTQFGKPVTLSCSQTLNHNVMYWYQQKSSQAPKLLFHYYDKDFNNEADTPDNFQSRRPNTSFCFLDIRSPGLGDTAMYLCATSRGESTDTQYFGPGTRLTVL.

This clonotype was observed many times. This chain connects TRBV19 to TRBJ1-1; D is undetermined. The CDR3 contains 13 residues. Germline CDR1 LNHDA, CDR2 SQIVND (reference sequence). The V end was cut by 6 bases, the J end by 1 base, with 9 bases between. CDR3 DNA: TGTGCCAGTAGCGCAACAAGGAACACTGAAGCTTTCTTT. Its protein product is CASSATRNTEAFF.

On this clonotype: Just one base apart from a much larger clone, this may be a read error. The chain uses TRBV12-3 or TRBV12-4 and TRBJ1-5; D is undetermined. The CDR3 is 14 amino acids. The CDR3 sequence: CTSSHSWLGQPQHF. The CDR3 nucleotides read TGTACCAGCAGTCACAGTTGGCTCGGTCAGCCCCAGCATTTT.

This clonotype has ten or more counts. J is TRBJ2-7 and V is TRBV2; D tentatively reads TRBD1 or TRBD2 (5 bases each). The CDR3 runs to 12 residues. Germline CDR1 is SNHLY and CDR2 is FYNNEI. The V and J ends lost 11 bases and 3 bases respectively, with 14 bases between them. The CDR3 protein is CAGGRLNYEQYF. CDR3 nucleotides: TGTGCCGGGGGACGCTTGAACTACGAGCAGTACTTC.

This clonotype was recorded at least ten times. The gene calls are TRBV7-9 and TRBJ1-1; D gene unclear. The V end lost 2 bases, the J end lost 7 bases, and 8 bases lay between the germline ends. The CDR3 totals 12 residues. Per germline, CDR1 SEHNR and CDR2 FQNEAQ (reference sequence). The CDR3 bases are TGTGCCAGCAGCTTATTTGTGGGTGAAGCTTTCTTT. Translating it yields CASSLFVGEAFF.

This chain links TRBV2 with TRBJ2-5; no clear D gene. The V end lost 6 bases, the J end lost 5 bases, and 7 bases lay between the germline ends. Germline assignment: CDR1 SNHLY and CDR2 FYNNEI. This CDR3 region has 11 residues. CDR3 in DNA: TGTGCCAGCAGGCAGTCCGAGACCCAGTACTTC. This sequence encodes CASRQSETQYF.

This clonotype was counted at least ten times. CDR3: CASSPDRVRPPQFF. The CDR3 DNA reads as TGTGCCAGCAGCCCCGACCGAGTCCGGCCTCCTCAGTTCTTC. The V and J genes are TRBV27 and TRBJ2-1; no definite D call. CDR3 length: 14 residues. The germline CDR1 and CDR2 sequences are MNHEY and SMNVEV (reference sequence). The V end lost 6 bases, the J end lost 13 bases, and 22 bases lay between the germline ends.

This clonotype was seen repeatedly, ten times or more. This chain joins TRBV25-1 and TRBJ1-1, with D possibly being TRBD1 (6 bases). The CDR3 has 14 residues. Germline CDR1 is MGHDK and CDR2 is SYGVNS. V lost 3 bases to trimming and J lost 0 bases, with 8 bases between them. CDR3 DNA sequence: TGTGCCAGCAGTGATGGGGGCCTGAACACTGAAGCTTTCTTT. It yields the protein CASSDGGLNTEAFF. The full variable domain, completed using reference TRBV25-1 and TRBJ1-1, is EADIYQTPRYLVIGTGKKITLECSQTMGHDKMYWYQQDPGMELHLIHYSYGVNSTEKGDLSSESTVSRIRTEHFPLTLESARPSHTSQYLCASSDGGLNTEAFFGQGTRLTVV.

In this sample, this clonotype turned up many times. J is TRBJ1-1 and V is TRBV20-1; D is unclear. CDR1 and CDR2 from the germline V gene are DFQATT and SNEGSKA (reference sequence). V dropped 4 bases and J dropped 7 bases, with 13 bases sitting between them. The CDR3 has 12 amino acids. The CDR3 sequence: CSAIRTGVEAFF. Written as DNA, the CDR3 is TGCAGTGCTATTAGGACGGGAGTTGAAGCTTTCTTT.

This clonotype was observed at least ten times. The chain combines TRBV29-1 with TRBJ1-2; TRBD1 is a possible D gene (5 bases). The ends were cut back, 4 bases at V and 4 bases at J, with 13 bases in the middle. Looked up from germline, CDR1 is SQVTM and CDR2 is ANQGSEA. The CDR3 has 13 amino acids. The CDR3: CSVVPTDTYGYTF. The DNA of the CDR3 is TGCAGCGTTGTCCCGACAGACACCTATGGCTACACCTTC.

In regard to this clonotype: The missing conserved phenylalanine or tryptophan at the end of this CDR3 makes a read error likely. The DNA is omitted, as the CDR3 cannot be located on it reliably, and the CDR3 follows TCRdb's listing. The chain links TRBV7-6 to TRBJ2-6; TRBD1, the D gene given by the table, was not confirmed from the DNA. Germline-derived CDR1 and CDR2 are SGHVS and FNYEAQ. The CDR3 comprises 19 residues, both ends counted. Here the CDR3 reads CESRLDGKGENMWANVMTL.

This clonotype was picked up many times. V usage is TRBV6-4 and J usage is TRBJ2-2, with D possibly called TRBD1 or TRBD2 (6 bases each). Germline V lookup: CDR1 MRHNA, CDR2 SNTAGT. The ends were cut back, 2 bases at V and 3 bases at J, with 10 bases in the middle. The CDR3 runs to 15 residues. The CDR3 bases are TGTGCCAGCAGTGACGGGGGCGGGGACACCGGGGAGCTGTTTTTT. This codes for CASSDGGGDTGELFF.

There are many counts of this clonotype. The CDR3 sequence is CASRTTGFTEAFF. The CDR3 region has the DNA TGTGCCAGCAGGACGACAGGGTTCACTGAAGCTTTCTTT. The rearrangement joins TRBV7-3 to TRBJ1-1, with 7 bases identical to TRBD1. The trim removed 6 bases at V and 4 bases at J, leaving 5 bases unmatched. Germline V gene lookup returns CDR1 SGHTA and CDR2 FQGTGA. The CDR3 has 13 amino acids.

Many counts were recorded for this clonotype. The V call is TRBV6-5, the J call TRBJ1-2; D not certain. V shed 8 bases and J shed 4 bases, with 14 bases lying between them. CDR1 and CDR2 (germline): MNHEY, SVGAGI. This CDR3 is 13 amino acids long. CDR3 DNA: TGTGCCAGCGGCAGTTTGTGGGCCTATGGCTACACCTTC. Protein: CASGSLWAYGYTF.

This clonotype was recorded at least ten times. The CDR3 DNA follows: TGTGCCAGCAGCTTGACTAGCGGGGGGTCGGCCACCGGGGAGCTGTTTTTT. It codes for CASSLTSGGSATGELFF. The V gene is TRBV7-3, the J gene TRBJ2-2; 13 bases are shared with TRBD2. V lost 3 bases to trimming and J lost 4 bases; unmatched junction nucleotides: 5. CDR1 is SGHTA, CDR2 FQGTGA, per germline. This CDR3 spans 17 amino acids.